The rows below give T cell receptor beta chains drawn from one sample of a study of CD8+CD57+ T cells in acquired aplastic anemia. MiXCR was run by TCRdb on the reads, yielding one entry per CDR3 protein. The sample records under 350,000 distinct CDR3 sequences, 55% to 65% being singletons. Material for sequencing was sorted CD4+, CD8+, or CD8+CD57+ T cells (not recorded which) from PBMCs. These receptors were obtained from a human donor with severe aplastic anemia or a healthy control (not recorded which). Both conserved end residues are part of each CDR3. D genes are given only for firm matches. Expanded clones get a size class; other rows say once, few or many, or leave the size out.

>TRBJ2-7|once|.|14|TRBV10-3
CAISEYGRGDEQYF
TGTGCCATCAGTGAGTACGGCAGGGGCGACGAGCAGTACTTC
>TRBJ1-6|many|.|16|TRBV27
CASSPLPGPDNSPLHF
TGTGCCAGCAGTCCACTCCCGGGGCCGGATAATTCACCCCTCCACTTT
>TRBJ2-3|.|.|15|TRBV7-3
CASSSNGANTDTQYF
TGTGCCAGCAGCTCAAATGGTGCTAACACAGATACGCAGTATTTT
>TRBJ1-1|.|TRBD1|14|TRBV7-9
CAIAAGQGVTEAFF
TGTGCCATTGCTGCAGGGCAGGGGGTCACTGAAGCTTTCTTT
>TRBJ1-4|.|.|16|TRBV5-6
CASSSFRTATNEKLFF
TGTGCCAGCAGCTCTTTCAGGACAGCAACTAATGAAAAACTGTTTTTT
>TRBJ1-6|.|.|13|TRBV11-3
CASSSQAGSPLHF
TGTGCCAGCAGCTCTCAGGCCGGGTCACCCCTCCACTTT
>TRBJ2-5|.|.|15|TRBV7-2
CASSFTQGREETQYF
TGTGCCAGCAGCTTTACACAGGGCAGGGAAGAGACCCAGTACTTC
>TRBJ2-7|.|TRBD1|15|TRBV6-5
CASSLTGDRGPEQYF
TGTGCCAGCAGCCTGACAGGGGACAGGGGACCCGAGCAGTACTTC
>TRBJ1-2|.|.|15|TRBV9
CASSVDRNANYGYTF
TGTGCCAGCAGCGTAGACAGGAACGCTAACTATGGCTACACCTTC
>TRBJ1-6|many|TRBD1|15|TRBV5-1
CASSLTGGHNSPLHF
TGCGCCAGTTCACTAACAGGGGGCCATAATTCACCCCTCCACTTT
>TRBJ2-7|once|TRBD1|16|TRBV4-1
CASSQARTGSTYEQYF
TGCGCCAGCAGCCAAGCCAGGACAGGGTCGACCTACGAGCAGTACTTC
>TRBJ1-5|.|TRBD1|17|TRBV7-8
CASSLGTGTGSNQPQHF
TGTGCCAGCAGCTTGGGTACCGGGACAGGAAGCAATCAGCCCCAGCATTTT
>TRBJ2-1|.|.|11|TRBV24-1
CATSAYNEQFF
TGTGCCACCAGTGCATACAATGAGCAGTTCTTC
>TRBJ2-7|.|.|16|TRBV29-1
CSGLLAQGKVPYEQYF
TGCAGCGGGTTATTAGCACAGGGAAAAGTGCCCTACGAGCAGTACTTC
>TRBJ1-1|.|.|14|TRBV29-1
CSVGSGGPNTEAFF
TGCAGCGTTGGGTCCGGCGGGCCGAACACTGAAGCTTTCTTT
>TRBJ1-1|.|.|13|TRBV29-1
CSVDGLSYTEAFF
TGCAGCGTTGACGGGCTGAGCTACACTGAAGCTTTCTTT
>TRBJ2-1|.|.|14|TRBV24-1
CATSDLTRGAEQFF
TGTGCCACCAGTGATCTGACTAGGGGGGCCGAGCAGTTCTTC
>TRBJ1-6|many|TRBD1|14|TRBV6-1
CASRPTGMNSPPHF
TGTGCCAGCAGACCGACAGGGATGAATTCACCCCCCCACTTT
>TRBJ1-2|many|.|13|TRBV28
CATEGGRAKGYTF
TGTGCCACCGAAGGGGGTAGAGCTAAAGGCTACACCTTC
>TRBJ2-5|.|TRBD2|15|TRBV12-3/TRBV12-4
CASSPSGDGIETQYF
TGTGCCAGCAGCCCTAGCGGGGACGGGATAGAGACCCAGTACTTC
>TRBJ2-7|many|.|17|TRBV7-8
CASSLVFRDNEYYEQYF
TGTGCCAGCAGCTTAGTTTTCCGGGACAACGAATATTACGAGCAGTACTTC
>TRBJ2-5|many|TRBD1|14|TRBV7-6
CASSLERGRETQYF
TGTGCCAGCAGCTTAGAAAGGGGGCGAGAGACCCAGTACTTC
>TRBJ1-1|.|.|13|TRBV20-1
CSAVRGGQFEAFF
TGCAGTGCCGTCCGGGGTGGACAGTTTGAAGCTTTCTTT
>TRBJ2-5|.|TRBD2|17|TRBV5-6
CASSPPRGTSGGETQYF
TGTGCCAGCAGCCCCCCTCGGGGGACTAGCGGGGGAGAGACCCAGTACTTC
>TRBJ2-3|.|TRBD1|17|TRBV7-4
CASSPHPGQGRTDTQYF
TGTGCCAGCAGCCCCCACCCGGGACAGGGTAGGACAGATACGCAGTATTTT
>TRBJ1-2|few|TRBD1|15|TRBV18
CASSPGTGGDYGYTF
TGTGCCAGCTCACCCGGGACAGGGGGCGACTATGGCTACACCTTC
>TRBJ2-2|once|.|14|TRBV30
CAWKRGSDTGELFF
TGTGCCTGGAAACGGGGGAGTGACACCGGGGAGCTGTTTTTT
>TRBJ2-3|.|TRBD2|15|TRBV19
CASSVLAGVPDTQYF
TGTGCCAGTAGTGTACTAGCGGGAGTCCCAGATACGCAGTATTTT
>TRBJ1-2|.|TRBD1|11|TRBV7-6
CTSKGAQSYTF
TGTACCAGCAAGGGGGCACAGAGCTACACCTTC
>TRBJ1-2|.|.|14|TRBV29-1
CSVDLQDGIGGYTF
TGCAGCGTTGATCTGCAGGATGGTATCGGTGGCTACACCTTC
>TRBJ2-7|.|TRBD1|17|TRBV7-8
CSSSLARRQGAGYEQYF
TGTTCCAGCAGCTTAGCTAGAAGACAGGGGGCGGGTTACGAGCAGTACTTC
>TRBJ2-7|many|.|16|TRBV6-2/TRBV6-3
CASSYPPRRGRYEQYF
TGTGCCAGCAGTTACCCCCCCCGGCGAGGTCGATACGAGCAGTACTTC
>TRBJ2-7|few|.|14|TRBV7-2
CASSPPLLPYEQYF
TGTGCCAGCAGCCCCCCGCTACTCCCCTACGAGCAGTACTTC
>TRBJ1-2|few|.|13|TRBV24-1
CATSSSWGDGYTF
TGTGCCACCAGCTCCTCATGGGGAGATGGCTACACCTTC
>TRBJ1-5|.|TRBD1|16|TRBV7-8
CASSLSRTGGNQPQHF
TGTGCCAGCAGCTTATCACGGACAGGGGGCAATCAGCCCCAGCATTTT
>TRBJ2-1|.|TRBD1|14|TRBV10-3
CAISAGQGYNEQFF
TGTGCCATCAGTGCGGGACAGGGGTACAATGAGCAGTTCTTC
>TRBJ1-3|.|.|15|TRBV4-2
CASSPVGQGGNTIYF
TGTGCCAGCAGCCCGGTGGGCCAAGGGGGAAACACCATATATTTT
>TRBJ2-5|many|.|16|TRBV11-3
CASSDGSGGVGETQYF
TGTGCCAGCAGCGATGGTAGCGGAGGGGTTGGGGAGACCCAGTACTTC
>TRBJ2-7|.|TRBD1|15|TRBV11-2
CTSSFSGQGIYEQYF
TGTACCAGCAGCTTCTCGGGACAGGGCATCTACGAGCAGTACTTC
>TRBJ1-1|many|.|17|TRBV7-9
CASSLWGKGDMNTEAFF
TGTGCCAGCAGCTTATGGGGAAAGGGAGACATGAACACTGAAGCTTTCTTT
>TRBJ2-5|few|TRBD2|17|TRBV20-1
CSVPWTSGSGVRETQYF
TGCAGTGTTCCCTGGACTAGCGGGAGTGGGGTACGGGAGACCCAGTACTTC
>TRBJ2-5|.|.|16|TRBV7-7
CASSLGEARIQETQYF
TGTGCTAGCAGCTTAGGTGAAGCACGGATACAAGAGACCCAGTACTTC
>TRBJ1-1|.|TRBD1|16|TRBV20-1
CSARGFGTARNTEAFF
TGCAGTGCTAGAGGATTTGGGACAGCAAGGAACACTGAAGCTTTCTTT
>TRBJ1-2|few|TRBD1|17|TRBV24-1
CATSDPTWTGSNYGYTF
TGTGCCACCAGTGATCCAACGTGGACAGGGTCTAACTATGGCTACACCTTC
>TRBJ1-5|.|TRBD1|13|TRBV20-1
CSASTGEGQPQHF
TGCAGTGCTTCGACAGGGGAAGGCCAGCCCCAGCATTTT
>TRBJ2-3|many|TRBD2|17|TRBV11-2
CASSLRERGGHIDTQYF
TGTGCCAGCAGCTTAAGGGAGCGGGGGGGCCACATAGATACGCAGTATTTT
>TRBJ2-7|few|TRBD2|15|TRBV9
CASSVEGGAGYEQYF
TGTGCCAGCAGCGTAGAGGGAGGGGCCGGCTACGAGCAGTACTTC
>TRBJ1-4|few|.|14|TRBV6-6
CASRTDPEGEKLFF
TGTGCCAGCAGGACGGACCCCGAGGGTGAAAAACTGTTTTTT
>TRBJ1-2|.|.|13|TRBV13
CASSFGTYNGYTF
TGTGCCAGCAGCTTCGGGACATATAATGGCTACACCTTC
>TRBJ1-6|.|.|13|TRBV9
CASSVGSDSPLHF
TGTGCCAGCAGCGTAGGCAGCGACTCACCCCTCCACTTT
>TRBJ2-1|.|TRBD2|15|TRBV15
CATSGLAGGGNEQFF
TGTGCCACCAGCGGTCTAGCGGGAGGTGGTAATGAGCAGTTCTTC
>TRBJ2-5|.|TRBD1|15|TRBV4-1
CASRQGTRAEETQYF
TGCGCCAGCAGACAGGGGACCAGGGCAGAGGAGACCCAGTACTTC
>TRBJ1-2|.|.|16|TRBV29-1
CSVERASQSINYGYTF
TGCAGCGTTGAGCGGGCCAGCCAGTCAATAAACTATGGCTACACCTTC
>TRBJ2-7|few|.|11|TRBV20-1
CSARRGDEQYF
TGCAGTGCTAGAAGGGGGGACGAGCAGTACTTC
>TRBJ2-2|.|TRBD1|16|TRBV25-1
CASSELGTGESGELFF
TGTGCCAGCAGTGAATTGGGGACAGGGGAATCCGGGGAGCTGTTTTTT
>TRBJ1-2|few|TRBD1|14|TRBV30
CAWIRRGLVKGYTF
TGTGCCTGGATTCGCAGGGGGCTTGTTAAAGGCTACACCTTC
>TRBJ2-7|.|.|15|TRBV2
CASSVLASQQYEQYF
TGTGCCAGCAGTGTTCTTGCCTCTCAACAGTACGAGCAGTACTTC
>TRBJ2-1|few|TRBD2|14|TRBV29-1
CSVVTSDRGNEQFF
TGCAGCGTGGTAACTAGCGACCGCGGCAATGAGCAGTTCTTC
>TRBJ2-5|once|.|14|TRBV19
CASSRDRFQETQYF
TGTGCCAGTAGTAGAGACAGATTCCAAGAGACCCAGTACTTC